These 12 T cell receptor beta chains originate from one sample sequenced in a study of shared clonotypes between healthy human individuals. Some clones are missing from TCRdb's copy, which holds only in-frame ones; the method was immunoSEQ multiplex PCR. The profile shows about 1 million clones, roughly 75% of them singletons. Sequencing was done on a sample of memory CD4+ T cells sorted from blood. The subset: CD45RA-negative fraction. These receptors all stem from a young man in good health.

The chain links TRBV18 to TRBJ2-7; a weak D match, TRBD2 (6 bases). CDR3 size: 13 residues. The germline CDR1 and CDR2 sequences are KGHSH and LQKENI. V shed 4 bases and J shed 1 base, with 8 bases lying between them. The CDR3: CASSLGTSYEQYF. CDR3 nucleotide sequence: TGTGCCAGCTCACTCGGGACTTCCTACGAGCAGTACTTC.

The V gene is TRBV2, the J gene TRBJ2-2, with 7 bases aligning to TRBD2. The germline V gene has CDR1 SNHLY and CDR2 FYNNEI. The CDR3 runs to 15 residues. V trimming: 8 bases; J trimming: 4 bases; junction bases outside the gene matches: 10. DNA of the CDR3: TGTGCCAGCTGTGGGCAGGCTAGCGGCACCGGGGAGCTGTTTTTT. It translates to CASCGQASGTGELFF.

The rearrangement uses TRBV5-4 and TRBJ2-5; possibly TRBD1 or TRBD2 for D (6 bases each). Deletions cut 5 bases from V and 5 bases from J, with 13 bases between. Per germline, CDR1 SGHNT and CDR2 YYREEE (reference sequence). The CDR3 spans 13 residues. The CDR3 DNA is TGTGCCAGCAGTAGGGGGGCGGAGGAGACCCAGTACTTC. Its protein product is CASSRGAEETQYF.

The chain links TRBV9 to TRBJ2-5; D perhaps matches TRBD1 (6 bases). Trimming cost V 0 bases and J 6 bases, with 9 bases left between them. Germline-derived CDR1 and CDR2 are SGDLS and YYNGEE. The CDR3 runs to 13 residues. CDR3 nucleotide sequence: TGTGCCAGCAGCGTAGGGGGGCAACAGACCCAGTACTTC. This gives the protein CASSVGGQQTQYF.

The CDR3 reads CASSAGTSGGLAREQYF. The CDR3 DNA reads as TGTGCCAGCAGCGCCGGGACTAGCGGGGGGTTGGCTCGCGAGCAGTACTTC. The chain uses TRBV9 and TRBJ2-7; TRBD2 aligns across 15 bases. V shed 3 bases, J shed 6 bases, and the junction held 10 bases outside the gene matches. The CDR3 sequence is 17 residues long. Germline CDR1 is SGDLS and CDR2 is YYNGEE.

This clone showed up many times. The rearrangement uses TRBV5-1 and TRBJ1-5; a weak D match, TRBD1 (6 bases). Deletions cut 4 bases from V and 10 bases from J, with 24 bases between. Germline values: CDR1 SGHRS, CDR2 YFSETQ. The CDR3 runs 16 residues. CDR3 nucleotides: TGCGCCAGCAGCCAGTATCCACAGGGTAATCAGTCACCCCAGCATTTT. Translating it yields CASSQYPQGNQSPQHF. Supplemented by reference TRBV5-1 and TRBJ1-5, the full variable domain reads KAGVTQTPRYLIKTRGQQVTLSCSPISGHRSVSWYQQTPGQGLQFLFEYFSETQRNKGNFPGRFSGRQFSNSRSEMNVSTLELGDSALYLCASSQYPQGNQSPQHFGDGTRLSIL.

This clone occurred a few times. Here the CDR3 reads CSSLRGQETQYF. The CDR3 nucleotides read TGCAGCTCCCTAAGAGGACAAGAGACCCAGTACTTC. The chain employs TRBV29-1 and TRBJ2-5, with D hard to call. The CDR3 is made up of 12 amino acids. Germline CDR1 is SQVTM and CDR2 is ANQGSEA. Trimming stripped 8 bases from V and 2 bases from J, with 12 bases between.

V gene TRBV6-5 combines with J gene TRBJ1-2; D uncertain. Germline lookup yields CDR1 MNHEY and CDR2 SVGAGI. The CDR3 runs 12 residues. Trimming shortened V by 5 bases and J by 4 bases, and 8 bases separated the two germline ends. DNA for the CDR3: TGTGCCAGCAGTCAAAGTAGCTATGGCTACACCTTC. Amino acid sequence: CASSQSSYGYTF.

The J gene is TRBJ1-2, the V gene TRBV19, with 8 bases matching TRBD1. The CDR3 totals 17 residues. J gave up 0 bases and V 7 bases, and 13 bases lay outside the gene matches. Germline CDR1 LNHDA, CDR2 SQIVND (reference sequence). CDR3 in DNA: TGTGCCAGTACCACACGCGGGGACAGGATTACTAACTATGGCTACACCTTC. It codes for CASTTRGDRITNYGYTF.

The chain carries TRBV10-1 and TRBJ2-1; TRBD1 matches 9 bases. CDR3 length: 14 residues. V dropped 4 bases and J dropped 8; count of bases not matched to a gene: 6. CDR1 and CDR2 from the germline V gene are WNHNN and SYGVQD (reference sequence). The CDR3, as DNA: TGCGCCAGCAGTGCCGGACAGGGGTCGGATGAGCAGTTCTTC. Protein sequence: CASSAGQGSDEQFF.

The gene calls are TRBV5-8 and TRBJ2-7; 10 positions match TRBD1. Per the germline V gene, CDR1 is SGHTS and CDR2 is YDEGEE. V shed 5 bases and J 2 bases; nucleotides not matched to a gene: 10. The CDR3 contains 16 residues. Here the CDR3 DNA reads TGTGCCAGCAGACCCCCCGGGACAGGGGTTACCTACGAGCAGTACTTC. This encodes CASRPPGTGVTYEQYF.

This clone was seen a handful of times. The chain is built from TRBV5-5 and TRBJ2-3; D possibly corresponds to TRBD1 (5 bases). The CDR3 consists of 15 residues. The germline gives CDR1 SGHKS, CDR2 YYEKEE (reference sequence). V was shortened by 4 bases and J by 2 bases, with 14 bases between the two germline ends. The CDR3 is CASSAGRGITDTQYF. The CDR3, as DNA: TGTGCCAGCAGCGCCGGAAGGGGTATCACAGATACGCAGTATTTT.